Listed below are T cell receptor beta chains from one sample, sequenced in a study of human T cells and chemical hapten exposure. From the RACE reads, TCRdb called clonotypes with MiXCR, one entry per CDR3 protein. This sample has under 110,000 distinct CDR3 sequences, with roughly 12% found just once. Sequencing used whole blood, obtained in connection with sensitization to the hapten diphenylcyclopropenone (DPC). The receptor source for this set is a woman aged 50 to 60 with alopecia areata. Some clones in this sample may be carry-over from other donors' samples. The CDR3 runs from the conserved cysteine through the conserved F or W. D genes are given only for firm matches. Clone size is given for some rows only: seen once, a few or many times, or a class if the clone is expanded.

cdr3_nt | cdr3_aa | d_call | j_call | clone_size | v_call
TGTGCCAGCAGTCCGGCAGGGACTAACTATGGCTACACCTTC | CASSPAGTNYGYTF | . | TRBJ1-2 | few | TRBV2
TGTGCCAGCGCCGCTAGGGCACTTTCCTACGAGCAGTACTTC | CASAARALSYEQYF | . | TRBJ2-7 | few | TRBV6-2/TRBV6-3
TGTGCCAGCAGCTTAATAGGGACTAGCGGGAGCACAGATACGCAGTATTTT | CASSLIGTSGSTDTQYF | TRBD2 | TRBJ2-3 | many | TRBV7-2
TGCGCCAGCAGCTTCCGTACAGGTAGCCCAGATACGCAGTATTTT | CASSFRTGSPDTQYF | . | TRBJ2-3 | few | TRBV5-1
TGTGCCAGCAGCAGGGGTACAGCCAGCTACGAGCAGTACTTC | CASSRGTASYEQYF | . | TRBJ2-7 | many | TRBV27
TGCGCCAGCAGCTCCGGACAGGGGGATGGCTACACCTTC | CASSSGQGDGYTF | TRBD1 | TRBJ1-2 | many | TRBV5-1
TGTGCCAGCAGAGCCTACAGTTCGGGAAACACCATATATTTT | CASRAYSSGNTIYF | . | TRBJ1-3 | many | TRBV7-6
TGTGCCAGCAGTTCCCTCGGGACAGGGGACACCGGGGAGCTGTTTTTT | CASSSLGTGDTGELFF | TRBD1 | TRBJ2-2 | . | TRBV6-5
TGCAGTGCTAGAGTGGATCCTGACAGGGTGGTTACTGACTATGGCTACACCTTC | CSARVDPDRVVTDYGYTF | TRBD1 | TRBJ1-2 | many | TRBV20-1
TGTGCCAGCAGCTCCTACCCCACCGCCTACGAGCAGTACTTC | CASSSYPTAYEQYF | . | TRBJ2-7 | few | TRBV7-9
TGTGCCAGCAGCCCCACCGGAGGTATGGACTACGAGCAGTACTTC | CASSPTGGMDYEQYF | . | TRBJ2-7 | many | TRBV13
TGTGCCAGCAGTACCCCTTGGGACAGGGCCAGCTATGGCTACACCTTC | CASSTPWDRASYGYTF | TRBD1 | TRBJ1-2 | . | TRBV28
TGCAGTGTTTTGGAAGGCACAGATACGCAGTATTTT | CSVLEGTDTQYF | . | TRBJ2-3 | few | TRBV20-1
TGTGCCAGCTCACCACCCGGACAGGGAAGCACCGGGGAGCTGTTTTTT | CASSPPGQGSTGELFF | TRBD1 | TRBJ2-2 | few | TRBV18
TGTGCCAGCAGCTTTTTGGGGTTCAACGAGCAGTACTTC | CASSFLGFNEQYF | . | TRBJ2-7 | many | TRBV11-2
TGTGCCAGCTCACCCAGCGGGGGCTTTCAAGAACAGCCCCAGCATTTT | CASSPSGGFQEQPQHF | . | TRBJ1-5 | few | TRBV18
TGTGCCAGCACTGTCCGGGACGCTGAACGCTACGAGCAGTACTTC | CASTVRDAERYEQYF | . | TRBJ2-7 | . | TRBV27
TGTGCCAGCAGTAGCCTGCGGAGGAGCACAGATACGCAGTATTTT | CASSSLRRSTDTQYF | . | TRBJ2-3 | . | TRBV6-5
TGTGCCAGCAGTTACTCGATGGGGGCAGAGGAGCAGTTCTTC | CASSYSMGAEEQFF | . | TRBJ2-1 | few | TRBV6-6
TGTGCCAGCAGCCCCAGGGACTTTGGGGATACGCAGTATTTT | CASSPRDFGDTQYF | . | TRBJ2-3 | many | TRBV9
TGCAGCGTCGGTGGACAGTTCTATGGCTACACCTTC | CSVGGQFYGYTF | . | TRBJ1-2 | few | TRBV29-1
TGCGCCAGGACAGTAGAAGACGAGCAGTACTTC | CARTVEDEQYF | . | TRBJ2-7 | . | TRBV5-1
TGTGCCAGCAGCTTAGCGGTGAACACCGGGGAGCTGTTTTTT | CASSLAVNTGELFF | . | TRBJ2-2 | many | TRBV7-2
TGCAGTGCTAAGGGGCCGACTAGCGGTCGTGGCGGGGAGCTGTTTTTT | CSAKGPTSGRGGELFF | TRBD2 | TRBJ2-2 | . | TRBV20-1
TGCAGTGCTAGGGACAGGCCCTATGGCTACACCTTC | CSARDRPYGYTF | TRBD1 | TRBJ1-2 | few | TRBV20-1
TGTGCCAGCAGCTCTGGGACTAGCGGCTCCTACGAGCAGTACTTC | CASSSGTSGSYEQYF | TRBD2 | TRBJ2-7 | few | TRBV4-2
TGTGCCACCAGTGATTCTCCGGGACAGGGCCCCCGCGGGCAGTTCTTC | CATSDSPGQGPRGQFF | TRBD1 | TRBJ2-1 | many | TRBV24-1
TGTGCCAGCAGCTTAGGTGCTGGAAATGAGCAGTTCTTC | CASSLGAGNEQFF | . | TRBJ2-1 | . | TRBV11-3
TGTGCCAGCAGTTCCCCCGGGACAGAAAGTATTGAAGCTTTCTTT | CASSSPGTESIEAFF | TRBD1 | TRBJ1-1 | . | TRBV12-3/TRBV12-4
TGTGCCAGTAGTAACTACAGGGGGCAGCCCCAGCATTTT | CASSNYRGQPQHF | TRBD1 | TRBJ1-5 | . | TRBV19
TGCAGCGTGGGCCGGGACAACTCCTACGAGCAGTACTTC | CSVGRDNSYEQYF | . | TRBJ2-7 | . | TRBV29-1
TGTGCCAGCAGCTTAGTTACCAGGCCCCTCTTCGGCTACACCTTC | CASSLVTRPLFGYTF | . | TRBJ1-2 | . | TRBV7-9
TGTGCCAGCAGCCAAGAAGTAGGGACTCCAAGTGGCTATGGCTACACCTTC | CASSQEVGTPSGYGYTF | . | TRBJ1-2 | many | TRBV4-2
TGCGCCAGCAGCCCCGGACAGGGGACAGCTAATGAAAAACTGTTTTTT | CASSPGQGTANEKLFF | TRBD1 | TRBJ1-4 | . | TRBV4-1
TGTGCCAGCAGGCCGGAACCCCAGGGGTATTCACCCCTCCACTTT | CASRPEPQGYSPLHF | . | TRBJ1-6 | many | TRBV2
TGTGCCAGCAGTTTAGAGGCAGGGGAAGGCAAAAACATTCAGTACTTC | CASSLEAGEGKNIQYF | . | TRBJ2-4 | few | TRBV27
TGCAGCGTTGCTTCCCTACGGGACATAAATCAAGAGACCCAGTACTTC | CSVASLRDINQETQYF | . | TRBJ2-5 | . | TRBV29-1
TGTGCCAGCAGCCGGGACGGGAGCTCCTACGAGCAGTACTTC | CASSRDGSSYEQYF | . | TRBJ2-7 | few | TRBV27
TGTGCCAGCAGCCCAACCGCTGAAGCTTTCTTT | CASSPTAEAFF | . | TRBJ1-1 | . | TRBV7-9